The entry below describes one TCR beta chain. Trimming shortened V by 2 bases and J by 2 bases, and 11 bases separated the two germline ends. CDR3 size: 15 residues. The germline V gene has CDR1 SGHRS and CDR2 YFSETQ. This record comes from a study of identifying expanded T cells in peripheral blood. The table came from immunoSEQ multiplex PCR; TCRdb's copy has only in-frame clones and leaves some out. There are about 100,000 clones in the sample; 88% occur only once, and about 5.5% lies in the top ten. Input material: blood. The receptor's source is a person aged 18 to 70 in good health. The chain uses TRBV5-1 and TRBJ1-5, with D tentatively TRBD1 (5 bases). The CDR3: CASSFRGLRNQPQHF. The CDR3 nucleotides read TGCGCCAGCAGCTTTAGGGGATTACGCAATCAGCCCCAGCATTTT.